What follows are 29 T cell receptor beta chains derived from one specimen sequenced in a study of long-term antiretroviral therapy in people with HIV. Investigators performed immunoSEQ version v3.0 at survey level. Some clones are missing from TCRdb's copy, which holds only in-frame ones; the method was immunoSEQ multiplex PCR. The sample lists 30,000 to 40,000 clones, approximately 83% occurring once. The sequencing used unsorted PBMCs, collected 0.4 years before starting antiretroviral therapy. The receptors stem from a young man with HIV.

This rearrangement joins TRBV13 to TRBJ1-2; maybe TRBD1 (6 bases). Germline CDR1 and CDR2: PRHDT and FYEKMQ (reference sequence). The CDR3 sequence is 13 residues long. Between the trimmed V and J ends, which lost 6 bases and 7 bases, there was a span of 15 bases. The CDR3 bases are TGTGCCAGCAGTTTGGGGGGGCTCGGTGGCTACACCTTC. Protein sequence: CASSLGGLGGYTF.

The chain couples TRBV9 to TRBJ1-1; possible D gene TRBD1, 5 bases. CDR3 size: 15 residues. The ends were cut back, 0 bases at V and 4 bases at J, with 13 bases in the middle. Germline CDR1 SGDLS, CDR2 YYNGEE. In nucleotides, the CDR3 is TGTGCCAGCAGCGTAGAAGGATCGGGGGGCACTGAAGCTTTCTTT. Protein: CASSVEGSGGTEAFF. Together with reference TRBV9 and TRBJ1-1, the CDR3 gives the full variable domain: DSGVTQTPKHLITATGQRVTLRCSPRSGDLSVYWYQQSLDQGLQFLIQYYNGEERAKGNILERFSAQQFPDLHSELNLSSLELGDSALYFCASSVEGSGGTEAFFGQGTRLTVV.

This sequence joins TRBV19 and TRBJ1-5; D is uncertain. V lost 4 bases to trimming and J lost 0 bases, with 10 bases between them. CDR3 length: 15 amino acids. Germline V CDR1 and CDR2: LNHDA, SQIVND (reference sequence). The CDR3 bases are TGTGCCAGTAGTACGGCAGATTATAGCAATCAGCCCCAGCATTTT. Protein sequence: CASSTADYSNQPQHF.

This chain connects TRBV5-1 to TRBJ2-5; 7 bases match TRBD1. The trim removed 4 bases at V and 1 base at J, leaving 1 base unmatched. This CDR3 is 13 amino acids long. The germline V gene encodes CDR1 SGHRS and CDR2 YFSETQ. CDR3 nucleotides: TGCGCCAGCAGCGGACAGGTCCAAGAGACCCAGTACTTC. Translating it yields CASSGQVQETQYF.

The chain is built from TRBV2 and TRBJ2-7, with 16 bases lining up with TRBD2. With V trimmed by 6 bases and J by 2 bases, 4 bases remained unmatched. This CDR3 is 16 amino acids long. The germline V gene has CDR1 SNHLY and CDR2 FYNNEI. The CDR3 sequence is CASRSGTSGGAYEQYF. Written as DNA, the CDR3 is TGTGCCAGCAGATCGGGGACTAGCGGGGGGGCCTACGAGCAGTACTTC.

In its sample, this clone was seen a few times. The chain carries TRBV21-1 and TRBJ2-7; no DNA check was done on the table's D call, TRBD2. TRBV21-1 is designated a pseudogene. CDR3 length equals 13 residues. CDR3 protein: CASSTFEGRGQYF. CDR3 DNA sequence: TGTGCCAGCAGCACGTTTGAGGGCAGAGGGCAGTACTTC.

This chain links TRBV15 with TRBJ2-1; D gene uncertain. There are 15 residues in the CDR3. V shed 7 bases and J shed 0 bases, with 13 bases lying between them. Germline CDR1 and CDR2: LNHNV and YYDKDF (reference sequence). The CDR3 region is CATTLDPSSYNEQFF. CDR3 DNA: TGTGCCACCACCCTAGACCCGAGCTCCTACAATGAGCAGTTCTTC.

The chain links TRBV28 to TRBJ2-7; possible D gene TRBD2, 6 bases. Trimming pared 6 bases from V and 5 bases from J, leaving 20 bases between. The germline V gene has CDR1 MDHEN and CDR2 SYDVKM. The CDR3 length is 15 residues. The CDR3 protein is CASSSLERVKHEQYF. CDR3 nucleotides: TGTGCCAGCAGCTCACTTGAGCGGGTAAAGCACGAGCAGTACTTC.

The CDR3 coding sequence is TGTGCCATCAGTGGGGACAGGGGCGGCACAGATACGCAGTATTTT. Its translation is CAISGDRGGTDTQYF. This chain links TRBV10-3 with TRBJ2-3; 10 bases are a match to TRBD1. This CDR3 comprises 15 residues. J was trimmed by 1 base and V by 4 bases; bases with no gene match: 2. Germline V gene lookup returns CDR1 ENHRY and CDR2 SYGVKD.

The CDR3 nucleotides read TGTGCCAGCAGCGCCTGGGACGGCTACGAGCAGTACTTC. Protein: CASSAWDGYEQYF. This chain connects TRBV7-9 to TRBJ2-7; D possibly matches TRBD1 or TRBD2 (5 bases each). Germline V lookup: CDR1 SEHNR, CDR2 FQNEAQ (reference sequence). Trimming shortened V by 5 bases and J by 3 bases, and 11 bases separated the two germline ends. CDR3 length: 13 residues.

This rearrangement joins TRBV11-2 to TRBJ2-1; no definite D call. Trimming left V 4 bases short and J 1 base short, with 8 bases between. Germline loops: CDR1 SGHAT, CDR2 FQNNGV. The CDR3 is 14 amino acids. CDR3 coding DNA: TGTGCCAGCAGCTCAGGACGGTCCTACAATGAGCAGTTCTTC. It codes for CASSSGRSYNEQFF. The full variable domain, in which reference TRBV11-2 and TRBJ2-1 provide the parts outside the CDR3, is EAGVAQSPRYKIIEKRQSVAFWCNPISGHATLYWYQQILGQGPKLLIQFQNNGVVDDSQLPKDRFSAERLKGVDSTLKIQPAKLEDSAVYLCASSSGRSYNEQFFGPGTRLTVL.

The rearrangement uses TRBV4-1 and TRBJ2-7; a possible D gene is TRBD2 (5 bases). The CDR3 is 18 amino acids. The germline gives CDR1 MGHRA, CDR2 YSYEKL. V dropped 0 bases and J dropped 0 bases, with 18 bases sitting between them. The CDR3 protein is CASSQDSMSGILSYEQYF. CDR3 DNA: TGCGCCAGCAGCCAAGATTCTATGTCGGGGATACTCTCCTACGAGCAGTACTTC.

V gene TRBV6-5 combines with J gene TRBJ2-7, with D maybe TRBD2 (6 bases). Trimming cost V 8 bases and J 0 bases, with 11 bases left between them. This CDR3 is 13 amino acids long. Germline CDR1 is MNHEY and CDR2 is SVGAGI. CDR3 amino acids: CASSLGSSYEQYF. CDR3 nucleotide sequence: TGTGCCAGCTCGCTCGGGAGCTCCTACGAGCAGTACTTC.

The CDR3 sequence is CASSTTAGENTEAFF. CDR3 DNA: TGTGCCAGCAGCACGACGGCGGGGGAGAACACTGAAGCTTTCTTT. The rearrangement links TRBV7-3 to TRBJ1-1; TRBD1 is a possible D gene (5 bases). Germline loops: CDR1 SGHTA, CDR2 FQGTGA. CDR3 size: 15 residues. Trimming took off 5 bases at V and 1 base at J, with 14 bases between the two ends. The complete variable domain, with remaining parts taken from reference TRBV7-3 and TRBJ1-1, reads GAGVSQTPSNKVTEKGKYVELRCDPISGHTALYWYRQSLGQGPEFLIYFQGTGAADDSGLPNDRFFAVRPEGSVSTLKIQRTERGDSAVYLCASSTTAGENTEAFFGQGTRLTVV.

This CDR3 is CASRDLAGGADTQYF. The DNA for the CDR3 is TGTGCCAGCAGAGACCTAGCGGGAGGGGCAGATACGCAGTATTTT. The V call is TRBV6-1, the J call TRBJ2-3, with 12 bases matching TRBD2. The length of the CDR3 is 15 residues. CDR1 is MNHNS, CDR2 SASEGT, per germline. After removal of 6 bases from V and 4 bases from J, the junction contained 5 bases not matched to a gene.

This rearrangement joins TRBV5-1 to TRBJ2-5, with 7 bases that match TRBD2. The CDR3 covers 16 residues. V shed 1 base, J shed 1 base, and the junction held 7 bases outside the gene matches. CDR1 is SGHRS, CDR2 YFSETQ, per germline. CDR3 in DNA: TGCGCCAGCAGCTTGCTAGCGGTGGGCCCCCAAGAGACCCAGTACTTC. Translated: CASSLLAVGPQETQYF. Together with reference TRBV5-1 and TRBJ2-5, the CDR3 gives the full variable domain: KAGVTQTPRYLIKTRGQQVTLSCSPISGHRSVSWYQQTPGQGLQFLFEYFSETQRNKGNFPGRFSGRQFSNSRSEMNVSTLELGDSALYLCASSLLAVGPQETQYFGPGTRLLVL.

This chain joins TRBV6-1 and TRBJ2-7; tentatively, D is TRBD1 (6 bases). CDR1 is MNHNS and CDR2 is SASEGT in the germline V gene. Trimming removed 7 bases from V and 3 bases from J, with 10 bases in between. The CDR3 is 12 residues long. In DNA form, the CDR3 reads TGTGCCAGCATTCTCAGGGGCTACGAGCAGTACTTC. Protein: CASILRGYEQYF.

CDR3: CASSIRGQNNNSPLHF. CDR3 bases: TGTGCCAGTAGTATTCGAGGGCAGAATAATAATTCACCCCTCCACTTT. The chain recombines TRBV19 with TRBJ1-6; D is uncertain. The V end was cut by 3 bases, the J end by 5 bases, with 14 bases between. The CDR3 runs to 16 residues. The germline V gene has CDR1 LNHDA and CDR2 SQIVND (reference sequence).

This rearrangement joins TRBV9 to TRBJ2-3; 14 positions agree with TRBD2. V was pared by 2 bases and J by 3 bases, with 2 bases of the junction left unmatched. This CDR3 has 16 amino acids. Germline CDR1 reads SGDLS; CDR2 reads YYNGEE. CDR3 nucleotides: TGTGCCAGCAGCGTGGGACTAGCGGGGGAAACAGATACGCAGTATTTT. Translated: CASSVGLAGETDTQYF.

This chain joins TRBV7-9 and TRBJ2-2; D is possibly TRBD1 (6 bases). The V and J ends lost 6 bases and 0 bases respectively, with 14 bases between them. Germline V gene lookup returns CDR1 SEHNR and CDR2 FQNEAQ (reference sequence). The CDR3 is 16 amino acids. The CDR3 coding sequence is TGTGCCAGCAGAGCCACAAGGACAGCGAACACCGGGGAGCTGTTTTTT. Translating it yields CASRATRTANTGELFF.

The CDR3 spells CASSLVQGAGETQYF. DNA of the CDR3: TGTGCCAGCAGCTTAGTTCAGGGGGCAGGAGAGACCCAGTACTTC. The chain links TRBV7-2 to TRBJ2-5, with 8 bases that match TRBD1. J gave up 4 bases and V 1 base, and 5 bases lay outside the gene matches. Germline lookup yields CDR1 SGHTA and CDR2 FQGNSA. The CDR3 contains 15 residues.

This CDR3 is CASSQGLAAEYEQYF. As DNA, the CDR3 is TGTGCCAGCAGCCAGGGACTAGCGGCCGAATACGAGCAGTACTTC. This chain connects TRBV5-6 to TRBJ2-7; TRBD2 aligns across 11 bases. This CDR3 is built from 15 residues. The germline V gene encodes CDR1 SGHDT and CDR2 YYEEEE. J gave up 4 bases and V 4 bases, and 7 bases lay outside the gene matches.

This chain connects TRBV7-9 to TRBJ2-7; 7 bases match TRBD1. CDR1 and CDR2 (germline): SEHNR, FQNEAQ (reference sequence). The CDR3 has 14 residues. V lost 7 bases, J lost 1 base, and 7 bases stayed unmatched. CDR3 protein: CASTSGGSSYEQYF. The DNA of the CDR3 is TGTGCCAGCACCTCAGGGGGATCATCCTACGAGCAGTACTTC.

This clone was seen a handful of times. V is TRBV6-4 and J is TRBJ1-2, with 10 bases fitting TRBD1. CDR1 MRHNA and CDR2 SNTAGT come from the germline V gene. With 5 bases clipped from V and 5 bases from J, the junction kept 8 bases outside the gene matches. This CDR3 is built from 15 residues. The CDR3 region is CASSTSDRGHYGYTF. CDR3 DNA sequence: TGTGCCAGCAGTACCTCCGACAGGGGGCATTATGGCTACACCTTC.

The genes are TRBV7-9 and TRBJ2-3, with TRBD1 matching 8 bases. Per germline, CDR1 SEHNR and CDR2 FQNEAQ (reference sequence). The V and J ends lost 1 base and 4 bases, in that order; junction bases with no gene match: 13. There are 18 residues in the CDR3. CDR3 amino acids: CASSLVFGQGARSDTQYF. DNA of the CDR3: TGTGCCAGCAGCTTAGTATTCGGGCAGGGGGCGCGGTCAGATACGCAGTATTTT.

The chain recombines TRBV5-4 with TRBJ2-7, with D unclear. Trimming pared 0 bases from V and 5 bases from J, leaving 6 bases between. This CDR3 is 12 amino acids long. CDR1 and CDR2 from the germline V gene are SGHNT and YYREEE (reference sequence). DNA of the CDR3: TGTGCCAGCAGCTTGGTAGGGAACGAGCAGTACTTC. Its translation: CASSLVGNEQYF.

In DNA, the CDR3 is TGCGCCAGCAGCTGGGGCGGGAGGGCCTACAATGAGCAGTTCTTC. Translating it yields CASSWGGRAYNEQFF. J is TRBJ2-1 and V is TRBV5-1; 9 nucleotides match TRBD2. The CDR3 spans 15 residues. The germline CDR1 and CDR2 sequences are SGHRS and YFSETQ. Trimming removed 3 bases from V and 2 bases from J; junction bases left unmatched: 3.

The chain links TRBV29-1 to TRBJ2-2, with D possibly TRBD2 on 5 matching bases. The CDR3 has 12 amino acids. The V end was cut by 4 bases, the J end by 7 bases, with 10 bases between. The germline V gene has CDR1 SQVTM and CDR2 ANQGSEA. The CDR3 sequence is CSVGGVVGELFF. CDR3 bases: TGCAGCGTTGGGGGAGTTGTCGGGGAGCTGTTTTTT.

The V call is TRBV4-3, the J call TRBJ2-5; D remains ambiguous. The CDR3 covers 15 residues. CDR1 is LGHNA and CDR2 is YSLEER in the germline V gene. V was clipped by 1 base and J by 0 bases, with 9 bases between them. The CDR3 spells CASSQGFRDQETQYF. The CDR3 coding sequence is TGCGCCAGCAGCCAAGGGTTCCGGGACCAAGAGACCCAGTACTTC.